What follows are 2 T cell receptor beta chains derived from one specimen sequenced in a study of shared clonotypes between healthy human individuals. Assay: immunoSEQ multiplex PCR; the TCRdb copy retains only in-frame clones and omits some. The sample has about 730,000 clones; roughly 72% are singletons. Material for sequencing was memory CD4+ T cells sorted from blood. Subset of the sample: CD45RA-negative fraction. The receptors originated from a woman aged 30 to 39 in good health.

For this clone: Other DNA sequences in the same sample also yield this CDR3. The V call is TRBV5-1, the J call TRBJ1-3; tentative D call: TRBD1 (5 bases). The CDR3 contains 15 residues. CDR1 SGHRS and CDR2 YFSETQ come from the germline V gene. Trimming took off 4 bases at V and 0 bases at J, with 11 bases between the two ends. The CDR3 reads CASSRDGGSGNTIYF. Written as DNA, the CDR3 is TGCGCCAGCAGCCGGGACGGTGGCTCTGGAAACACCATATATTTT.

This chain links TRBV4-1 with TRBJ1-5; a possible D gene is TRBD1 (6 bases). Germline values: CDR1 MGHRA, CDR2 YSYEKL. The CDR3 is 17 amino acids. V lost 2 bases and J lost 4, with 18 bases in between. Written as DNA, the CDR3 is TGCGCCAGCAGCCAAAAAACAGGGACGGAGAGAAATCAGCCCCAGCATTTT. Protein product: CASSQKTGTERNQPQHF.